These 16 T cell receptor beta chains originate from one sample sequenced in a study of shared clonotypes between healthy human individuals. Assay used: immunoSEQ multiplex PCR; TCRdb lists only in-frame clones, some missing. The data hold about 450,000 clones, with 75% to 85% observed a single time. The sequencing input was PBMCs. The receptor source for this set is a woman between 40 and 55 years old in good health. Some clones in this sample may be carry-over from other donors' samples.

This clone has a single count. The genes are TRBV10-1 and TRBJ2-2; D unclear. V was pared by 2 bases and J by 4 bases, with 5 bases between. Germline V gives CDR1 WNHNN, CDR2 SYGVQD (reference sequence). This CDR3 comprises 13 residues. CDR3 nucleotides: TGCGCCAGCAGTGAGCAGATCACCGGGGAGCTGTTTTTT. Residues: CASSEQITGELFF.

This chain joins TRBV7-2 and TRBJ2-1; possibly TRBD2 for D (5 bases). Germline assignment: CDR1 SGHTA and CDR2 FQGNSA. This CDR3 contains 13 residues. The CDR3 is CASRAYSYNEQFF. The CDR3 bases are TGTGCGTCGAGGGCTTACTCCTACAATGAGCAGTTCTTC.

The V gene is TRBV11-2, the J gene TRBJ1-1; D gene ambiguous. Trimming shortened V by 3 bases and J by 3 bases, and 8 bases separated the two germline ends. Germline values: CDR1 SGHAT, CDR2 FQNNGV. The CDR3 runs 13 residues. The CDR3 reads CASSFAGHTEAFF. DNA for the CDR3: TGTGCCAGCAGCTTTGCTGGGCACACTGAAGCTTTCTTT. Supplemented by reference TRBV11-2 and TRBJ1-1, the full variable domain reads EAGVAQSPRYKIIEKRQSVAFWCNPISGHATLYWYQQILGQGPKLLIQFQNNGVVDDSQLPKDRFSAERLKGVDSTLKIQPAKLEDSAVYLCASSFAGHTEAFFGQGTRLTVV.

This rearrangement joins TRBV5-1 to TRBJ1-1; TRBD1 might be the D (5 bases). This CDR3 is 14 amino acids long. The V end was cut by 4 bases, the J end by 6 bases, with 16 bases between. CDR1 is SGHRS, CDR2 YFSETQ, per germline. DNA for the CDR3: TGCGCCAGCAGCAGGGCCAGGGTTTCGTCTGAAGCTTTCTTT. Amino acids: CASSRARVSSEAFF.

J is TRBJ2-7 and V is TRBV5-6; TRBD1 matches at 8 bases. Germline trimming cut 0 bases from V and 5 bases from J; bases unmatched to any gene: 7. The germline V gene encodes CDR1 SGHDT and CDR2 YYEEEE. This CDR3 spans 15 amino acids. CDR3 nucleotide sequence: TGTGCCAGCAGCTTGGTGGCAGGGGGCAGGAACGAGCAGTACTTC. This gives the protein CASSLVAGGRNEQYF.

V usage is TRBV27 and J usage is TRBJ1-2; tentative D call: TRBD1 (6 bases). Trimming stripped 10 bases from V and 7 bases from J, with 13 bases between. This CDR3 is 11 amino acids long. In germline, CDR1 is MNHEY, CDR2 SMNVEV (reference sequence). CDR3 nucleotide sequence: TGTGCCACCTCCAGGGGCGGTGGCTACACCTTC. Translating it yields CATSRGGGYTF.

The CDR3 loop is CAISYSTQGDTQYF. The CDR3, as DNA: TGTGCCATCAGTTACTCCACCCAAGGAGATACGCAGTATTTT. The chain is built from TRBV10-3 and TRBJ2-3, with unresolved D. The V end lost 5 bases, the J end lost 5 bases, and 14 bases lay between the germline ends. This CDR3 region has 14 residues. Germline assignment: CDR1 ENHRY and CDR2 SYGVKD.

V is TRBV30 and J is TRBJ1-6; no definite D call. Germline CDR1 GTSNPN, CDR2 SVGIG (reference sequence). This CDR3 contains 13 residues. V was trimmed by 1 base and J by 7 bases, leaving 8 bases between them. As DNA, the CDR3 is TGTGCCTGGAGTGCGAGTCAGAATTCACCCCTCCACTTT. It codes for CAWSASQNSPLHF.

This clone was observed a single time. The rearrangement joins TRBV28 to TRBJ1-2; 7 bases match TRBD1. Germline values: CDR1 MDHEN, CDR2 SYDVKM. Germline trimming cut 6 bases from V and 4 bases from J; bases unmatched to any gene: 8. The CDR3 spans 14 residues. CDR3 residues: CASRPPGGVYGYTF. The DNA for the CDR3 is TGTGCCAGCAGACCCCCAGGGGGGGTCTATGGCTACACCTTC.

The chain carries TRBV5-1 and TRBJ2-3; D call uncertain. Germline CDR1 reads SGHRS; CDR2 reads YFSETQ. CDR3 length equals 14 residues. V gave up 4 bases and J gave up 4 bases, with 13 bases separating them. CDR3 sequence (DNA): TGCGCCAGCAGCCTGGATAAGACCCCAGATACGCAGTATTTT. Its translation: CASSLDKTPDTQYF.

The genes are TRBV19 and TRBJ2-3; TRBD2 aligns across 9 bases. The CDR3 contains 16 residues. Looked up from germline, CDR1 is LNHDA and CDR2 is SQIVND (reference sequence). Unmatched junction bases numbered 12, after V lost 5 bases and J lost 6 bases. CDR3 loop: CASSPQPSGTGDTQYF. The CDR3 bases are TGTGCCAGTAGTCCTCAACCTAGCGGGACGGGCGATACGCAGTATTTT. Using reference TRBV19 and TRBJ2-3 for the parts outside the CDR3, the full variable domain is DGGITQSPKYLFRKEGQNVTLSCEQNLNHDAMYWYRQDPGQGLRLIYYSQIVNDFQKGDIAEGYSVSREKKESFPLTVTSAQKNPTAFYLCASSPQPSGTGDTQYFGPGTRLTVL.

The chain uses TRBV10-1 and TRBJ2-1; 8 positions agree with TRBD2. The length of the CDR3 is 16 residues. After removal of 3 bases from V and 4 bases from J, the junction contained 8 bases not matched to a gene. Per the germline V gene, CDR1 is WNHNN and CDR2 is SYGVQD (reference sequence). In nucleotides, the CDR3 is TGCGCCAGCAGTGAAGGAGCGGGAGTGCGGTACAATGAGCAGTTCTTC. This encodes CASSEGAGVRYNEQFF.

The CDR3 nucleotides are TGCGCCAGCAGCCAAGGGACTAGCGGGAGCACAGATACGCAGTATTTT. Protein product: CASSQGTSGSTDTQYF. The rearrangement joins TRBV4-3 to TRBJ2-3; 11 nucleotides align to TRBD2. The CDR3 totals 16 residues. The J segment lost 0 bases and the V segment lost 1 base, leaving 0 bases of the junction unmatched. Germline CDR1 is LGHNA and CDR2 is YSLEER.

Points on this clone: The junction does not match germline at one end; this may be a read error. V and J are TRBV7-7 and TRBJ1-4, with D unclear. The CDR3 is 13 amino acids. The V gene's germline CDR1 is SSHAT and CDR2 FNYEAQ (reference sequence). Here the CDR3 reads CASSLNTNEKLFF. The DNA for the CDR3 is TGTGCTAGCAGCTTAAACACTAATGAAAAACTGTTTTTT. Variable domain in full (rest from reference TRBV7-7 and TRBJ1-4): GAGVSQSPRYKVTKRGQDVTLRCDPISSHATLYWYQQALGQGPEFLTYFNYEAQPDKSGLPSDRFSAERPEGSISTLTIQRTEQRDSAMYRCASSLNTNEKLFFGSGTQLSVL.

The chain is built from TRBV7-9 and TRBJ2-1; 8 nucleotides align to TRBD2. This CDR3 has 15 amino acids. Looked up from germline, CDR1 is SEHNR and CDR2 is FQNEAQ (reference sequence). V shed 3 bases and J 5 bases; nucleotides not matched to a gene: 6. CDR3 region: CASSFRSGIHNEQFF. The CDR3 DNA reads as TGTGCCAGCAGCTTCCGTAGCGGGATACACAATGAGCAGTTCTTC.

Note on this clone: The sample has other DNA sequences that encode this CDR3 too. V gene TRBV7-9 combines with J gene TRBJ2-3; TRBD1 is a possible D gene (5 bases). Trimming took off 1 base at V and 3 bases at J, with 8 bases between the two ends. The CDR3 loop spans 14 amino acids. From germline, CDR1 is SEHNR and CDR2 FQNEAQ (reference sequence). The CDR3 loop reads CASSLVRGTDTQYF. The CDR3 DNA sequence: TGTGCCAGCAGCTTAGTTAGGGGAACAGATACGCAGTATTTT.